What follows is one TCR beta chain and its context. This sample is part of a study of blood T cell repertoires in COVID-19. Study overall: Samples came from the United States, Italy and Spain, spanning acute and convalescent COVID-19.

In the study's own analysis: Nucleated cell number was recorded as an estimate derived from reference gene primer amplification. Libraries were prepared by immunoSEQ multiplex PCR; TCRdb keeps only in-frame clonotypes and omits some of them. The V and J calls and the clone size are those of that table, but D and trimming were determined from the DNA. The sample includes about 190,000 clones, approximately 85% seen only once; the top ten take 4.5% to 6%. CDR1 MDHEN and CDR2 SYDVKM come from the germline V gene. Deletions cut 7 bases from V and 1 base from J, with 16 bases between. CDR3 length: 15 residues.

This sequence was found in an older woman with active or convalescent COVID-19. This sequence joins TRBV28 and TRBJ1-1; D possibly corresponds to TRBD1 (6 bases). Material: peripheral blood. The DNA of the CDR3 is TGTGCCAGCACCCCGGGGGGGGCTAAGAACACTGAAGCTTTCTTT. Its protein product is CASTPGGAKNTEAFF.